Below, 4 T cell receptor beta chains from the same sample are listed, as sequenced in a study of CD8+CD57+ T cells in acquired aplastic anemia. CDR3 and TCR beta VDJ profiling relied on a genomic DNA template. TCRdb reprocessed the reads with MiXCR, giving one entry per CDR3 protein. The sample has roughly 250,000 distinct CDR3 sequences, 70% to 85% seen once. The patients chosen for sequencing had shown expansion of CD8+CD57+ cells (detected by flow cytometry). Sequencing was done on a sample of sorted CD4+, CD8+, or CD8+CD57+ T cells (not recorded which) from PBMCs. The receptors originated from a human donor with aplastic anemia.

The chain carries TRBV7-9 and TRBJ2-7, with a weak D call TRBD2 (6 bases). V lost 1 base and J 2 bases, leaving 12 bases between the germline ends. In germline, CDR1 is SEHNR, CDR2 FQNEAQ (reference sequence). CDR3 size: 15 residues. The CDR3 nucleotides are TGTGCCAGCAGCTTAGTACCCGGGGAGGCCTACGAGCAGTACTTC. It yields the protein CASSLVPGEAYEQYF.

Worth noting for this clonotype: An end of the junction differs from the germline gene, which may be a read error. The chain has TRBV9 and TRBJ1-6; 7 bases are a match to TRBD1. The CDR3 runs 17 residues. Germline values: CDR1 SGDLS, CDR2 YYNGEE. This chain's CDR3 is CASSPGGSSRNNPPLHF. The DNA for the CDR3 is TGTGCCAGCAGCCCAGGGGGGAGCAGCCGCAATAATCCACCCCTCCACTTT.

The chain is built from TRBV7-2 and TRBJ2-3; D possibly corresponds to TRBD2 (7 bases). The ends were cut back, 3 bases at V and 8 bases at J, with 18 bases in the middle. The CDR3 is made up of 15 amino acids. Germline lookup yields CDR1 SGHTA and CDR2 FQGNSA. The DNA of the CDR3 is TGTGCCAGCAGCTTGACTCGCGGGGGCGGAGCTACGCAGTATTTT. Its protein product is CASSLTRGGGATQYF.

This sequence joins TRBV7-9 and TRBJ2-3, with D hard to call. The CDR3 runs to 14 residues. V lost 3 bases and J lost 6, with 13 bases in between. Germline V gene sequence: CDR1 SEHNR, CDR2 FQNEAQ (reference sequence). The chain's CDR3 is CASSFERGPDTQYF. CDR3 nucleotides: TGTGCCAGCAGCTTTGAAAGAGGCCCCGATACGCAGTATTTT. Supplemented by reference TRBV7-9 and TRBJ2-3, the full variable domain reads DTGVSQNPRHKITKRGQNVTFRCDPISEHNRLYWYRQTLGQGPEFLTYFQNEAQLEKSRLLSDRFSAERPKGSFSTLEIQRTEQGDSAMYLCASSFERGPDTQYFGPGTRLTVL.